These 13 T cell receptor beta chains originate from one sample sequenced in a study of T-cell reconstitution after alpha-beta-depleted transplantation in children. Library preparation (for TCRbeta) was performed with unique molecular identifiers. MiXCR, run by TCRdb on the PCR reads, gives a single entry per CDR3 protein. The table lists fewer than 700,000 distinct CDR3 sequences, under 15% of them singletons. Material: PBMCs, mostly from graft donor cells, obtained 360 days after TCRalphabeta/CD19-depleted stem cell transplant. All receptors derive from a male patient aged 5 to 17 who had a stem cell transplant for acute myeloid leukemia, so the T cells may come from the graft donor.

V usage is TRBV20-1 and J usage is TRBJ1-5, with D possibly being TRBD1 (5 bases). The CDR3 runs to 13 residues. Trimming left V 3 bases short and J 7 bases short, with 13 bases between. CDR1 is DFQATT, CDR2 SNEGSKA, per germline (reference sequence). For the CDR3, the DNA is TGCAGTGCTAGCCAGGGCAGCGACCAGCCCCAGCATTTT. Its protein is CSASQGSDQPQHF.

This chain's CDR3 is CASSPPGTGGHEQYF. The CDR3 region has the DNA TGTGCCAGCAGCCCCCCCGGGACAGGGGGCCACGAGCAGTACTTC. The V and J genes are TRBV7-2 and TRBJ2-7; 12 nucleotides align to TRBD1. Germline CDR1 reads SGHTA; CDR2 reads FQGNSA. The junction had 7 bases not matched to a gene; V was cut back by 5 bases and J by 5 bases. There are 15 residues in the CDR3.

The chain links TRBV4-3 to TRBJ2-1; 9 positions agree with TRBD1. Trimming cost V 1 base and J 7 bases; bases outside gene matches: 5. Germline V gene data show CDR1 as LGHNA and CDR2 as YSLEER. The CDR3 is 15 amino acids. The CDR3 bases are TGCGCCAGCAGCCAAGCCCGACAGGGGGGGAATGAGCAGTTCTTC. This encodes CASSQARQGGNEQFF.

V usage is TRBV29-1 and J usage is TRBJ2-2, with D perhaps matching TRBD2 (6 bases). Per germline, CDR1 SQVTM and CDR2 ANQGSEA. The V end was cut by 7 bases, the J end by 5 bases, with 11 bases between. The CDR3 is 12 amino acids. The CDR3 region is CSALRETGELFF. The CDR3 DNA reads TGCAGCGCTCTGCGGGAAACCGGGGAGCTGTTTTTT.

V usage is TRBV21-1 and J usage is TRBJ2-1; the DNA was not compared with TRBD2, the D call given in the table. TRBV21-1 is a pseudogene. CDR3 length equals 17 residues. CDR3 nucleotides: TGTGCCAGCAGCAAAAAGGGCGGGAAAACCCATCGCAATGAGCAGTTCTTC. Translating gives CASSKKGGKTHRNEQFF.

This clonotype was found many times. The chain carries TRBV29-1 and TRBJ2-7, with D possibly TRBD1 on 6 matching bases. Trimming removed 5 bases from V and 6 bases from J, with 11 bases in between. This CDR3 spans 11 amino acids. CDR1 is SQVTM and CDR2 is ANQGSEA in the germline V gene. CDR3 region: CSVFSGVEQYF. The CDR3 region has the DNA TGCAGCGTTTTTTCAGGGGTCGAGCAGTACTTC.

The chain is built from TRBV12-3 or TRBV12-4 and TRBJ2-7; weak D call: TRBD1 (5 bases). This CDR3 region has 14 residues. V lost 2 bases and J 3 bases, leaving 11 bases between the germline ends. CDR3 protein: CASSLRLGLYEQYF. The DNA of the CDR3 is TGTGCCAGCAGTTTACGGTTGGGGCTCTACGAGCAGTACTTC.

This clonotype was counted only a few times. The DNA of the CDR3 is TGTGCCAGCAGTCTGGTGGCCGGTTTCCTAGCGGGAGACGGAAACATTCAGTACTTC. Translation: CASSLVAGFLAGDGNIQYF. The gene calls are TRBV12-3 or TRBV12-4 and TRBJ2-4, with 10 bases identical to TRBD2. V gave up 5 bases and J gave up 6 bases; unmatched junction bases: 19. The CDR3 is 19 residues long.

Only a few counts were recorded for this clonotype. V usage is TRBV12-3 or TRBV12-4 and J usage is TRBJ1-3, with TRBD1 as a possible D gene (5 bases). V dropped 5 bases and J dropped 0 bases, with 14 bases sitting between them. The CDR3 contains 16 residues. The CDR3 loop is CASSPGLTNSGNTIYF. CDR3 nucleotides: TGTGCCAGCAGTCCGGGACTCACAAACTCTGGAAACACCATATATTTT.

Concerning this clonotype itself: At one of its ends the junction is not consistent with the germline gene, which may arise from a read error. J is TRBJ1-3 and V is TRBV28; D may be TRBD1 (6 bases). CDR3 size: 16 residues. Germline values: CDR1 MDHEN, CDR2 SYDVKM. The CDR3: CGSSLALNRDPNTIYF. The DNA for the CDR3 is TGTGGCAGCAGTTTGGCTCTAAACAGGGATCCAAACACCATATATTTT.

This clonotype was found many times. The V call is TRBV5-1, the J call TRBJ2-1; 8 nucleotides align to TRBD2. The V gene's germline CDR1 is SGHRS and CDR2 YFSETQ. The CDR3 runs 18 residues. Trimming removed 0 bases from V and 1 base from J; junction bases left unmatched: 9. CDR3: CASSLAQAGERSYNEQFF. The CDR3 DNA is TGCGCCAGCAGCTTGGCTCAAGCGGGGGAGCGGTCCTACAATGAGCAGTTCTTC.

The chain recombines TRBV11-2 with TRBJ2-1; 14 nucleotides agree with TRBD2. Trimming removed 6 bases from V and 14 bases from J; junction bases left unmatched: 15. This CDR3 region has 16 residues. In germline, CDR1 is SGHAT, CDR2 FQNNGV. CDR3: CASREEPTSGRDLEFF. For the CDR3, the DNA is TGTGCCAGCAGAGAAGAACCGACTAGCGGGAGGGATTTAGAGTTCTTC.

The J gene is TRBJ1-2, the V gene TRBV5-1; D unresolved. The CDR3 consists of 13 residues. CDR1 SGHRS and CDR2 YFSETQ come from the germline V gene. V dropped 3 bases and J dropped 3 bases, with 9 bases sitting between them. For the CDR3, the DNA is TGCGCCAGCAGCTCGGAGGGCGACTATGGCTACACCTTC. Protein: CASSSEGDYGYTF. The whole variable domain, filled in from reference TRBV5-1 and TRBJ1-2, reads KAGVTQTPRYLIKTRGQQVTLSCSPISGHRSVSWYQQTPGQGLQFLFEYFSETQRNKGNFPGRFSGRQFSNSRSEMNVSTLELGDSALYLCASSSEGDYGYTFGSGTRLTVV.